A selection of T cell receptor beta chains follows, all from one sample in a study of shared clonotypes between healthy human individuals. The method was immunoSEQ multiplex PCR; TCRdb's version includes in-frame clones alone and lacks a portion of them. This sample carries 2.3 million or so clones, 90% to 95% of them seen once, and the ten largest clones take about 0.39%. Sequenced: naive CD4+ T cells from PBMCs. The source of these receptors is a man aged 18 to 29 in good health. Some clones in this sample may be carry-over from other donors' samples. CDR3s include the opening cysteine and the closing phenylalanine or tryptophan. A D gene is named only where the DNA matches it firmly. Clone size is stated in some rows and not others, as once, few, many or a class when expanded.

CDR3aa,CDR3nt,len,d_gene,abundance,j_gene,v_gene
CASSVGPGGAYEQYF,TGTGCCAGCAGCGTAGGTCCGGGGGGGGCCTACGAGCAGTACTTC,15,TRBD2,-,TRBJ2-7,TRBV9
CASSFGRVYNEEQFF,TGTGCCAGCAGCTTTGGCAGGGTGTACAATGAAGAGCAGTTCTTC,15,-,once,TRBJ2-1,TRBV11-2
CASSPRDSRIVQYF,TGTGCCAGTAGTCCCCGTGACAGTCGAATCGTGCAGTACTTC,14,-,-,TRBJ2-7,TRBV19
CASSPKNSLANTEAFF,TGTGCCAGCTCACCCAAAAACTCCCTCGCGAACACTGAAGCTTTCTTT,16,-,-,TRBJ1-1,TRBV18
CASSHLRGQGNTEAFF,TGCGCCAGCAGCCATCTCAGGGGGCAAGGGAACACTGAAGCTTTCTTT,16,TRBD1,-,TRBJ1-1,TRBV4-1
CASSLGHAGTSTDTQYF,TGCGCCAGCAGCTTGGGCCATGCTGGGACTAGCACAGATACGCAGTATTTT,17,-,-,TRBJ2-3,TRBV5-1
CASSTYLADHTGELFF,TGTGCCAGCAGCACCTATCTAGCGGACCACACCGGGGAGCTGTTTTTT,16,TRBD2,-,TRBJ2-2,TRBV7-3
CAISQGNTEAFF,TGTGCCATCAGTCAGGGGAACACTGAAGCTTTCTTT,12,-,-,TRBJ1-1,TRBV10-3
CSASLDTQYF,TGCAGTGCTAGCCTAGATACGCAGTATTTT,10,-,-,TRBJ2-3,TRBV20-1
CSVQEEGPNEKLFF,TGCAGCGTTCAAGAGGAAGGGCCTAATGAAAAACTGTTTTTT,14,-,-,TRBJ1-4,TRBV29-1
CATSGRTGIYEQYF,TGTGCCACCAGCGGGAGGACAGGGATCTACGAGCAGTACTTC,14,TRBD1,-,TRBJ2-7,TRBV15
CASSPGSTDTQYF,TGTGCCAGCTCACCAGGAAGCACAGATACGCAGTATTTT,13,-,-,TRBJ2-3,TRBV18
CSVSRGPYTEAFF,TGCAGCGTTTCGAGGGGGCCGTACACTGAAGCTTTCTTT,13,TRBD1,few,TRBJ1-1,TRBV29-1
CASSPGGTDTQYF,TGTGCCAGCAGCCCGGGGGGAACAGATACGCAGTATTTT,13,TRBD2,-,TRBJ2-3,TRBV7-8
CASSSHTLNSPLHF,TGTGCCAGCAGCTCCCACACTCTTAATTCACCCCTCCACTTT,14,-,-,TRBJ1-6,TRBV11-2
CASSQEALRRWAYEQYF,TGCGCCAGCAGCCAAGAAGCCTTGAGACGCTGGGCCTACGAGCAGTACTTC,17,-,-,TRBJ2-7,TRBV4-1
CASSSWDSKAEWGYTF,TGTGCCAGCAGTTCATGGGACAGTAAGGCCGAATGGGGCTACACCTTC,16,TRBD1,once,TRBJ1-2,TRBV28
CASRRTSGPYNEQFF,TGTGCCAGCAGACGCACTAGCGGGCCTTACAATGAGCAGTTCTTC,15,TRBD2,-,TRBJ2-1,TRBV7-2
CASSLSAITGLEAFF,TGTGCCAGCAGCTTATCCGCCATCACAGGGCTGGAAGCTTTCTTT,15,-,once,TRBJ1-1,TRBV7-2
CASSLLGQAYGYTF,TGTGCCAGCAGTTTATTAGGGCAGGCGTATGGCTACACCTTC,14,-,once,TRBJ1-2,TRBV27
CASRISDNWKNTEAFF,TGTGCCAGCAGGATATCGGACAATTGGAAAAACACTGAAGCTTTCTTT,16,-,-,TRBJ1-1,TRBV28
CSFRVGEKLFF,TGCAGTTTCAGGGTAGGAGAAAAACTGTTTTTT,11,-,-,TRBJ1-4,TRBV20-1
CASTRGPQETQYF,TGTGCCAGCACCAGGGGACCCCAAGAGACCCAGTACTTC,13,-,once,TRBJ2-5,TRBV2
CASSPSSGAGNTIYF,TGTGCCAGCAGCCCCTCCTCGGGGGCTGGAAACACCATATATTTT,15,-,-,TRBJ1-3,TRBV9
CASSRETDTQYF,TGTGCCAGCAGTAGGGAGACAGATACGCAGTATTTT,12,-,-,TRBJ2-3,TRBV14
CASSLYTGELFF,TGTGCCAGCAGTTTATACACCGGGGAGCTGTTTTTT,12,-,-,TRBJ2-2,TRBV27
CASSPPGQGHTGELFF,TGCGCCAGCAGCCCCCCGGGACAGGGCCACACCGGGGAGCTGTTTTTT,16,TRBD1,-,TRBJ2-2,TRBV5-1
CASSPRTPAYQPQHF,TGTGCCAGCAGTCCCCGAACCCCCGCATATCAGCCCCAGCATTTT,15,-,-,TRBJ1-5,TRBV6-5
CATSRESRYGYTF,TGTGCCACCAGCAGGGAATCCAGGTATGGCTACACCTTC,13,-,-,TRBJ1-2,TRBV15
CASSPLPGRETQYF,TGTGCCAGCTCACCGCTACCAGGGAGGGAGACCCAGTACTTC,14,-,-,TRBJ2-5,TRBV18
CASSPLAGSINEQFF,TGTGCCAGCAGCCCACTAGCGGGATCAATCAATGAGCAGTTCTTC,15,TRBD2,-,TRBJ2-1,TRBV11-2
CASSLLGPRGTGDTQYF,TGTGCCAGCAGCTTATTGGGACCAAGGGGAACGGGAGATACGCAGTATTTT,17,-,-,TRBJ2-3,TRBV7-3
CASSVLAGGDEQFF,TGTGCCAGCAGTGTCTTAGCGGGAGGGGATGAGCAGTTCTTC,14,TRBD2,-,TRBJ2-1,TRBV2
CASSPPGGNNEQFF,TGTGCCAGCTCACCACCGGGGGGTAACAATGAGCAGTTCTTC,14,-,-,TRBJ2-1,TRBV18
CAIGQSGGGQPQHF,TGTGCCATAGGGCAGTCGGGCGGAGGGCAGCCCCAGCATTTT,14,-,few,TRBJ1-5,TRBV28
CASRSLRGSNQPQHF,TGTGCCAGCAGGTCACTCAGAGGTAGCAATCAGCCCCAGCATTTT,15,-,-,TRBJ1-5,TRBV28
CASSLMAGRSSDTQYF,TGTGCCAGCAGCTTAATGGCGGGACGGAGTTCAGATACGCAGTATTTT,16,-,-,TRBJ2-3,TRBV7-3
CASSIAGRGPWVEQFF,TGTGCCAGTAGTATCGCCGGCAGGGGGCCTTGGGTGGAGCAGTTCTTC,16,TRBD1,-,TRBJ2-1,TRBV19
CASSETGEAFF,TGTGCCAGCAGTGAAACTGGGGAAGCTTTCTTT,11,-,-,TRBJ1-1,TRBV25-1
CASSHRNTGELFF,TGTGCCAGCAGCCACAGGAACACCGGGGAGCTGTTTTTT,13,-,-,TRBJ2-2,TRBV11-3
CASSSGTSAYEQYF,TGTGCCAGCAGTTCCGGGACTAGCGCCTACGAGCAGTACTTC,14,TRBD2,-,TRBJ2-7,TRBV6-5
CASSILGTGVGEQYF,TGTGCCAGCAGTATCCTCGGGACAGGGGTTGGCGAGCAGTACTTC,15,TRBD1,once,TRBJ2-7,TRBV28
CASSLISLPANYGYTF,TGTGCCAGCAGTTTAATTAGCCTACCAGCTAACTATGGCTACACCTTC,16,-,-,TRBJ1-2,TRBV28
CASSIDLNTEAFF,TGTGCCAGCTCAATAGACTTAAACACTGAAGCTTTCTTT,13,-,-,TRBJ1-1,TRBV18
CASSLIAGDYDTQYF,TGTGCCAGCAGTTTGATAGCGGGAGATTATGATACGCAGTATTTT,15,TRBD2,-,TRBJ2-3,TRBV6-6
CASSRGGSGNTIYF,TGTGCCAGCTCCCGAGGGGGCTCTGGAAACACCATATATTTT,14,-,-,TRBJ1-3,TRBV18
CASSPGTAPNTQYF,TGTGCCAGCAGCCCAGGGACGGCCCCGAATACGCAGTATTTT,14,-,-,TRBJ2-3,TRBV7-2
CASSLSSGGRDTQYF,TGTGCCAGCAGTTTAAGTTCGGGGGGTAGGGATACGCAGTATTTT,15,TRBD2,-,TRBJ2-3,TRBV28
CASSSAGRLLEQFF,TGTGCCAGTAGTTCCGCGGGCCGCCTCCTTGAGCAGTTCTTC,14,-,-,TRBJ2-1,TRBV19